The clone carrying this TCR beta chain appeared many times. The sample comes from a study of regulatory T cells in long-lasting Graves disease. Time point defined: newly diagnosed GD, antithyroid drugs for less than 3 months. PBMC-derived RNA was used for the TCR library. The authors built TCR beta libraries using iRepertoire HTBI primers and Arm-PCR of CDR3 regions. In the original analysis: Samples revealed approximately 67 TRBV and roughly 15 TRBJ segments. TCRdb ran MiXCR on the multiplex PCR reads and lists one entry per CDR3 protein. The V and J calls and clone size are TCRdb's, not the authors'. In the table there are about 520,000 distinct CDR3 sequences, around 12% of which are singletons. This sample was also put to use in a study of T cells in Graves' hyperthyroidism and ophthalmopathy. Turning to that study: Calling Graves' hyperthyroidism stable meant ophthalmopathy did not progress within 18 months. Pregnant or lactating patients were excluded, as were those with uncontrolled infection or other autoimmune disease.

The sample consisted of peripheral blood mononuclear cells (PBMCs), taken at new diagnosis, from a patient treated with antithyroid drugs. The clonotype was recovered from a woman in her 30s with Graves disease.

The chain's CDR3 is CASSVNTGSGQPQHF. CDR3 nucleotides: TGTGCCAGTAGTGTAAATACAGGGTCCGGTCAGCCCCAGCATTTT. The chain is built from TRBV19 and TRBJ1-5; tentative D call: TRBD1 (6 bases). The germline V gene has CDR1 LNHDA and CDR2 SQIVND (reference sequence). The CDR3 extends over 15 amino acids. Trimming cost V 5 bases and J 6 bases, with 17 bases left between them. Drawing the rest from reference TRBV19 and TRBJ1-5, the complete variable domain is DGGITQSPKYLFRKEGQNVTLSCEQNLNHDAMYWYRQDPGQGLRLIYYSQIVNDFQKGDIAEGYSVSREKKESFPLTVTSAQKNPTAFYLCASSVNTGSGQPQHFGDGTRLSIL.